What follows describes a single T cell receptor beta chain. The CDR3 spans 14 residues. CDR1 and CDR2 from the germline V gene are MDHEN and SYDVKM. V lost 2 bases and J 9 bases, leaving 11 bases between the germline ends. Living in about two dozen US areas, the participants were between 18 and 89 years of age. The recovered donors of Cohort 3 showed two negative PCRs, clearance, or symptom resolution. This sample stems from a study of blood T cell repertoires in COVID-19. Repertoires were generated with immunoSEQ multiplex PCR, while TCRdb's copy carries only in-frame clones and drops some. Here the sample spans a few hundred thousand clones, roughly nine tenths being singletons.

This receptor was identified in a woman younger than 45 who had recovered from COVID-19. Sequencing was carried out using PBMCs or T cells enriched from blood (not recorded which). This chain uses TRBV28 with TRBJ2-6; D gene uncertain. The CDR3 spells CASSLTPLVNVLTF. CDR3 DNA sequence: TGTGCCAGCAGTTTAACCCCTCTAGTCAACGTCCTGACTTTC.